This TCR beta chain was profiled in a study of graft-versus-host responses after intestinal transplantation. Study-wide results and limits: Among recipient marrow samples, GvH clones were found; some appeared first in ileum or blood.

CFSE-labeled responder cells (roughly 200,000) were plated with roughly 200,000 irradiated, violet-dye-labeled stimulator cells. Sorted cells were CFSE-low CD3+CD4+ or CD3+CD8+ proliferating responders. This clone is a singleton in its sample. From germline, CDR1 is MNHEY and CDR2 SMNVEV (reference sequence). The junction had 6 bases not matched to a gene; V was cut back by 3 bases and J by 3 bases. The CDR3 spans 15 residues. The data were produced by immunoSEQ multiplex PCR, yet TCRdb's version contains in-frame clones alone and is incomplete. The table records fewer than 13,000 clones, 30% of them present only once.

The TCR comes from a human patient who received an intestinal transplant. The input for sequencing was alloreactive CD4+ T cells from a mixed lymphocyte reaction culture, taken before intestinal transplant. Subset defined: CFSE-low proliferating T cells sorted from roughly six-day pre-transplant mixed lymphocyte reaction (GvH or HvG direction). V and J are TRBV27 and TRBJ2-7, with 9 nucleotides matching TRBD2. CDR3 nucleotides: TGTGCCAGCAGTTTTAGTCTAGCGGGAATCTACGAGCAGTACTTC. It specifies CASSFSLAGIYEQYF.